This T cell receptor beta chain was recovered during a study of shared T cell receptors in the human thymus. There are 16 residues in the CDR3. The ends lost 3 bases at V and 6 bases at J; junction bases unmatched: 4. Germline V gene lookup returns CDR1 MRHNA and CDR2 SNTAGT. Using immunoSEQ multiplex PCR, the repertoire was profiled, and TCRdb retains in-frame clones only, with some absent. The profile shows 55,000 to 80,000 clones, 90% to 95% of them singletons. The TCR comes from a human donor. The genes are TRBV6-4 and TRBJ2-1; 14 bases are shared with TRBD2. The sequenced sample consisted of thymocytes. DNA of the CDR3: TGTGCCAGCAGTGAACGGACTAGCGGGGGGATCAATGAGCAGTTCTTC. Translated, it gives CASSERTSGGINEQFF.